The rows below give T cell receptor beta chains drawn from one sample of a study of radiotherapy plus CTLA-4 blockade in lung cancer. Profiled with immunoSEQ multiplex PCR; TCRdb holds only in-frame clones, not every one. The table includes 85,000 to 95,000 clones, about four fifths detected once. This specimen consisted of peripheral blood, obtained from a patient treated with radiotherapy plus ipilimumab. The source of these receptors is a human donor with non-small cell lung cancer that progressed on radiotherapy plus ipilimumab. The CDR3 runs from the conserved cysteine through the conserved F or W.

TRBV5-5	TRBJ2-1	CASSLVSGSVNEQFF
TRBV10-1	TRBJ1-4	CATQDRINEKLFF
TRBV6-6	TRBJ1-1	CASSFPQGAENTEAFF
TRBV23-1	TRBJ2-7	CASSPSTGEEQYF
TRBV12-5	TRBJ2-1	CASHKTSGRVGEQFF
TRBV25-1	TRBJ2-1	CASSEGLNYNEQFF
TRBV6-5	TRBJ1-1	CASRPLTGDTEAFF
TRBV10-3	TRBJ1-2	CAISEFGSYGYTF
TRBV28	TRBJ1-4	CASSLISAGEKLFF
TRBV4-1	TRBJ2-4	CASSHPGQGASKNIQYF